The 13 T cell receptor beta chains listed next were all sequenced from one sample in a study of immune evolution from preneoplasia to lung adenocarcinoma. Produced via immunoSEQ multiplex PCR; TCRdb's table is partial and in-frame only. Among a few thousand clones, approximately 87% were seen once, and the ten largest hold around 3.9%. Sequenced material: FFPE minimally invasive lung adenocarcinoma tissue. These TCRs come from a person aged 55-85 years with lung adenocarcinoma.

The rearrangement uses TRBV19 and TRBJ2-7; 8 bases fit TRBD1. CDR1 is LNHDA, CDR2 SQIVND, per germline (reference sequence). This CDR3 is 14 amino acids long. V lost 4 bases and J lost 5; bases outside the gene matches: 7. CDR3 amino acids: CASSTGQGFDEQYF. Here the CDR3 DNA reads TGTGCCAGTAGTACCGGACAGGGTTTCGACGAGCAGTACTTC.

This clone was counted between two and nine times. The rearrangement joins TRBV19 to TRBJ2-4, with 7 bases fitting TRBD1. CDR1 LNHDA and CDR2 SQIVND come from the germline V gene (reference sequence). Trimming at V came to 5 bases and at J to 0 bases, leaving 7 bases not matched to a gene. The CDR3 spans 16 residues. The CDR3 reads CASSGTARLAKNIQYF. DNA for the CDR3: TGTGCCAGTAGTGGGACAGCCCGTTTAGCCAAAAACATTCAGTACTTC.

The V and J genes are TRBV6-4 and TRBJ2-1, with 8 positions matching TRBD2. V lost 0 bases and J lost 9; bases outside the gene matches: 7. Germline CDR1 is MRHNA and CDR2 is SNTAGT. This CDR3 has 15 amino acids. This CDR3 is CASSDSGGEGGEQFF. The CDR3 coding sequence is TGTGCCAGCAGTGACTCCGGGGGGGAAGGGGGTGAGCAGTTCTTC.

J is TRBJ2-4 and V is TRBV30, with D perhaps matching TRBD2 (7 bases). In germline, CDR1 is GTSNPN, CDR2 SVGIG (reference sequence). Trimming cost V 1 base and J 6 bases, with 16 bases left between them. The CDR3 length is 15 residues. The CDR3 loop reads CAWSADSGGLNIQYF. The CDR3 DNA reads TGTGCCTGGAGTGCCGATTCGGGGGGCCTAAACATTCAGTACTTC.

This rearrangement joins TRBV20-1 to TRBJ2-3; maybe TRBD1 (6 bases). This CDR3 contains 11 residues. Trimming stripped 6 bases from V and 6 bases from J, with 10 bases between. Germline-derived CDR1 and CDR2 are DFQATT and SNEGSKA (reference sequence). The DNA of the CDR3 is TGCAGTGCCAACAGGGCCGATACGCAGTATTTT. Protein: CSANRADTQYF.

The rearrangement joins TRBV2 to TRBJ2-1; TRBD1 aligns across 8 bases. Germline V CDR1 and CDR2: SNHLY, FYNNEI. Unmatched junction bases numbered 13, after V lost 9 bases and J lost 6 bases. This CDR3 contains 15 residues. As DNA, the CDR3 is TGTGCCAGGACTTTTCCGGGACAGGTTGTCAATGAGCAGTTCTTC. This codes for CARTFPGQVVNEQFF.

The chain employs TRBV19 and TRBJ1-4; no clear D. V gave up 7 bases and J gave up 5 bases, with 11 bases separating them. Germline CDR1 and CDR2: LNHDA and SQIVND (reference sequence). The CDR3 sequence is 13 residues long. The CDR3 loop reads CASKASPNEKLFF. DNA for the CDR3: TGTGCCAGTAAAGCCTCCCCCAATGAAAAACTGTTTTTT.

Written as DNA, the CDR3 is TGTGCCAGCAGCTTAGCAGGAGCCTCTGGAAACACCATATATTTT. This encodes CASSLAGASGNTIYF. The chain employs TRBV11-2 and TRBJ1-3; unclear D gene. This CDR3 spans 15 amino acids. Trimming cost V 1 base and J 0 bases, with 7 bases left between them. The germline V gene encodes CDR1 SGHAT and CDR2 FQNNGV. Drawing the rest from reference TRBV11-2 and TRBJ1-3, the complete variable domain is EAGVAQSPRYKIIEKRQSVAFWCNPISGHATLYWYQQILGQGPKLLIQFQNNGVVDDSQLPKDRFSAERLKGVDSTLKIQPAKLEDSAVYLCASSLAGASGNTIYFGEGSWLTVV.

The chain links TRBV25-1 to TRBJ2-7; D call uncertain. V lost 2 bases and J 5 bases, leaving 7 bases between the germline ends. Germline CDR1 reads MGHDK; CDR2 reads SYGVNS. The CDR3 runs 12 residues. The CDR3 region is CASSERVNEQYF. The CDR3 DNA reads as TGTGCCAGCAGTGAAAGGGTTAACGAGCAGTACTTC.

The chain uses TRBV27 and TRBJ2-5; D gene unclear. The J call may be in error: the DNA end matches TRBJ2-7 better. The CDR3 covers 15 residues. CDR1 and CDR2 (germline): MNHEY, SMNVEV (reference sequence). CDR3 amino acids: CASSSVRWLQDEQYF. The CDR3 nucleotides are TGTGCCAGCAGTTCAGTTCGTTGGCTCCAGGACGAGCAGTACTTC.

The DNA for the CDR3 is TGTGCCAGCTCACCACGGGGCGACAGGGTGGTGACAGATACGCAGTATTTT. It yields the protein CASSPRGDRVVTDTQYF. The chain uses TRBV18 and TRBJ2-3, with TRBD1 matching over 7 bases. The V gene's germline CDR1 is KGHSH and CDR2 LQKENI. The CDR3 totals 17 residues. With 1 base clipped from V and 3 bases from J, the junction kept 10 bases outside the gene matches.

The chain recombines TRBV9 with TRBJ1-3; D is uncertain. V dropped 0 bases and J dropped 7 bases, with 11 bases sitting between them. From germline, CDR1 is SGDLS and CDR2 YYNGEE. This CDR3 is 14 amino acids long. CDR3 region: CASSVGTGVNTIYF. The CDR3 DNA is TGTGCCAGCAGCGTAGGAACCGGGGTTAACACCATATATTTT.

The chain joins TRBV5-4 to TRBJ2-7, with a possible D match to TRBD1 (6 bases). Looked up from germline, CDR1 is SGHNT and CDR2 is YYREEE (reference sequence). CDR3 length: 13 amino acids. V lost 0 bases, J lost 5 bases, and 9 bases lay in between. The CDR3 region has the DNA TGTGCCAGCAGCTTGGCAGGGGTCCACGAGCAGTACTTC. Translated, it gives CASSLAGVHEQYF.